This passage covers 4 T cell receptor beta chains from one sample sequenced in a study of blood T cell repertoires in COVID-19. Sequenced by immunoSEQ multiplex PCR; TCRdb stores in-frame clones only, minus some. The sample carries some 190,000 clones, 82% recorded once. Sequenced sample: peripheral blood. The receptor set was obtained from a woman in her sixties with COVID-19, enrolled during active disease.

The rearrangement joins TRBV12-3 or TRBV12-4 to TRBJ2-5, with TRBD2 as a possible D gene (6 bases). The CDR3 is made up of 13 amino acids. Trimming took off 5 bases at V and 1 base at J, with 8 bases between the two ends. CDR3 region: CASSRSGQETQYF. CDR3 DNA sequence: TGTGCCAGCAGTCGTAGCGGCCAAGAGACCCAGTACTTC.

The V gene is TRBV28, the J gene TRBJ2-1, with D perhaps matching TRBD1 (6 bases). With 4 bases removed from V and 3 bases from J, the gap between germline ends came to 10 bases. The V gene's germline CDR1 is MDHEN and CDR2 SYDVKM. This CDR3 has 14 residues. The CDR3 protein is CASSSGTNYNEQFF. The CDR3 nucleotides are TGTGCCAGCAGTTCCGGGACAAACTACAATGAGCAGTTCTTC.

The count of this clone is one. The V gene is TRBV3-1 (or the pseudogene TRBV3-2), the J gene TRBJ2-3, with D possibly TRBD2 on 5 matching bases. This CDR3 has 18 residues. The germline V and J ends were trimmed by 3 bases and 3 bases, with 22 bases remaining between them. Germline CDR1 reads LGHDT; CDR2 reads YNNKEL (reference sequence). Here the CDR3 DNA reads TGTGCCAGCAGCCATTACAACCCGACCCACACTAGTACAGATACGCAGTATTTT. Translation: CASSHYNPTHTSTDTQYF.

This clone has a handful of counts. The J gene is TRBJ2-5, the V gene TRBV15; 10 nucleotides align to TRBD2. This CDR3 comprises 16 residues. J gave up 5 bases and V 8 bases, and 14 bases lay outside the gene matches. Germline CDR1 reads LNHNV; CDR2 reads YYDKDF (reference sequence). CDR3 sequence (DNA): TGTGCCACCTCCACGTTGGGGGGACTAGCGAGCGAGACCCAGTACTTC. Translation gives CATSTLGGLASETQYF.